The present T cell receptor beta chain was sequenced within a study of shared clonotypes between healthy human individuals. Repertoires were generated with immunoSEQ multiplex PCR, while TCRdb's copy carries only in-frame clones and drops some. The data hold some 2.1 million clones, with over 85% observed a single time. With 4 bases removed from V and 1 base from J, the gap between germline ends came to 16 bases. This CDR3 spans 16 amino acids. Germline V CDR1 and CDR2: LGHNA, YSLEER. The chain has TRBV4-3 and TRBJ1-1; D possibly corresponds to TRBD1 (5 bases). The receptor was isolated from a man aged 18 to 30 in good health. The specimen sequenced was naive CD4+ T cells sorted from blood. The sample's subset: CD45RA+ positively selected. The CDR3 DNA is TGCGCCAGCAGCCTAAGAGGAGGGGAAACGAACACTGAAGCTTTCTTT. Its protein is CASSLRGGETNTEAFF.